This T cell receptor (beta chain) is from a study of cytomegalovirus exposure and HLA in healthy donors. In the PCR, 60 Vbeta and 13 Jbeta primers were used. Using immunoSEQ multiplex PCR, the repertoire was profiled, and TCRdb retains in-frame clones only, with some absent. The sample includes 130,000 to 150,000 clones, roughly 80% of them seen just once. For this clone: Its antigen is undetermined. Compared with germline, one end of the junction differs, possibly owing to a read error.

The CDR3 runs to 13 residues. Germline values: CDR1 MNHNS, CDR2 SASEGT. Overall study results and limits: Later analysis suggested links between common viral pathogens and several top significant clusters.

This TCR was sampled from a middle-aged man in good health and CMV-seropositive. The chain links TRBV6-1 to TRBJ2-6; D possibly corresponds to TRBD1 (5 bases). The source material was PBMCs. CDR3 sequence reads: CASNLSGANGLTF. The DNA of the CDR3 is TGTGCCAGCAATCTCTCTGGGGCCAACGGCCTGACTTTC.